These T cell receptor beta chains were read from a single sample in a study of T cell changes during pregnancy in multiple sclerosis. Measured with immunoSEQ multiplex PCR; TCRdb has only the in-frame clones, and not every one. This sample has under 95,000 clones; approximately 92% occur once, and the top ten carry just over 2%. Sequencing was performed on peripheral blood, taken after pregnancy. These receptors came from a female donor with multiple sclerosis, enrolled in a pregnancy study. The CDR3 runs from the conserved cysteine through the conserved F or W. A D gene is named only where the DNA matches it firmly. Only some rows state a clone size, as once, few, many or a class for expanded clones.

V gene,J gene,D gene,clone size,CDR3 protein,CDR3 DNA
TRBV9,TRBJ2-2,NA,NA,CASSPGHGELFF,TGTGCCAGCAGCCCGGGACACGGGGAGCTGTTTTTT
TRBV19,TRBJ1-3,TRBD1,NA,CASSAGQGQDTIYF,TGTGCCAGTAGCGCGGGACAGGGGCAGGACACCATATATTTT
TRBV19,TRBJ1-2,TRBD1,NA,CASSPTLSGGGYTF,TGTGCCAGTAGTCCGACCTTGTCAGGGGGTGGCTACACCTTC
TRBV27,TRBJ1-1,TRBD1,once,CASRSYRGQAFF,TGTGCCAGCAGGTCCTACAGGGGGCAGGCTTTCTTT
TRBV6-5,TRBJ2-1,NA,NA,CASSPRLVFSEQFF,TGTGCCAGCAGCCCTCGACTAGTTTTCAGTGAGCAGTTCTTC
TRBV2,TRBJ1-1,NA,NA,CASSREGGDPEAFF,TGTGCCAGCAGCCGGGAGGGAGGGGACCCTGAAGCTTTCTTT
TRBV5-1,TRBJ2-7,NA,NA,CASSLRGAGGEQYF,TGCGCCAGCAGCTTGAGGGGGGCAGGGGGCGAGCAGTACTTC
TRBV5-1,TRBJ2-6,NA,medium-sized,CASSPWTPGANVLTF,TGCGCCAGCAGTCCGTGGACTCCTGGGGCCAACGTCCTGACTTTC
TRBV30,TRBJ1-4,NA,NA,CARGLDDEKLFF,TGTGCCAGGGGACTTGACGATGAAAAACTGTTTTTT
TRBV28,TRBJ1-2,NA,NA,CASSLGGEGYTF,TGTGCCAGCAGTTTAGGAGGGGAAGGCTACACCTTC
TRBV2,TRBJ1-1,TRBD1,few,CASSMDRVSGNTEAFF,TGTGCCAGCAGTATGGACAGGGTCTCCGGGAACACTGAAGCTTTCTTT
TRBV7-2,TRBJ2-1,TRBD1,NA,CASSPARWDRVYNEQFF,TGTGCCAGCAGCCCAGCTAGGTGGGACAGAGTCTACAATGAGCAGTTCTTC
TRBV9,TRBJ1-1,NA,NA,CASSVSGGPHGTEAFF,TGTGCCAGCAGCGTAAGCGGCGGACCCCATGGTACTGAAGCTTTCTTT
TRBV29-1,TRBJ2-3,NA,NA,CSVEDYEAGSTDTQYF,TGCAGCGTTGAAGATTATGAGGCGGGAAGCACAGATACGCAGTATTTT
TRBV10-3,TRBJ1-1,NA,NA,CAISESIMRAEAFF,TGTGCCATCAGTGAGTCGATTATGAGGGCTGAAGCTTTCTTT
TRBV25-1,TRBJ2-5,NA,NA,CASSEYLTGETQYF,TGTGCCAGCAGTGAATATCTAACAGGAGAGACCCAGTACTTC
TRBV29-1,TRBJ1-2,NA,NA,CSVVSGAIYGYTF,TGCAGCGTTGTGTCCGGTGCAATCTATGGCTACACCTTC
TRBV18,TRBJ2-1,TRBD2,NA,CASSPAATSGGGTIF,TGTGCCAGCTCACCGGCTGCGACTAGCGGGGGGGGAACGATCTTC
TRBV2,TRBJ2-7,TRBD1,NA,CASNQEGTVYEQYF,TGTGCCAGCAACCAAGAGGGGACAGTATACGAGCAGTACTTC
TRBV6-5,TRBJ2-1,TRBD2,NA,CASSSPTLAAINEQFF,TGTGCCAGCAGTTCCCCGACACTAGCGGCCATCAATGAGCAGTTCTTC
TRBV2,TRBJ2-7,NA,NA,CASRATELGEQYF,TGTGCCAGCAGGGCGACAGAACTTGGCGAGCAGTACTTC
TRBV10-3,TRBJ1-1,NA,NA,CAISESGGLNF,TGTGCCATCAGTGAGTCGGGGGGGTTGAACTTT
TRBV6-5,TRBJ2-3,TRBD1,NA,CASSSGTGGSDTQYF,TGTGCCAGCAGTTCCGGGACAGGGGGTTCAGATACGCAGTATTTT
TRBV18,TRBJ1-6,NA,NA,CASSPVVISPGMDNSPLHF,TGTGCCAGCTCACCCGTTGTTATATCGCCAGGAATGGATAATTCACCCCTCCACTTT
TRBV27,TRBJ2-1,NA,NA,CASSLSDGGVDDEQFF,TGTGCCAGCAGTTTATCGGACGGGGGTGTGGACGATGAGCAGTTCTTC
TRBV5-1,TRBJ2-2,NA,NA,CASSFMSGRSGELFF,TGCGCCAGCAGCTTTATGTCGGGGAGATCCGGGGAGCTGTTTTTT
TRBV2,TRBJ2-1,NA,NA,CASSDETSSYNEQFF,TGTGCCAGCAGTGACGAGACTAGCTCCTACAATGAGCAGTTCTTC
TRBV19,TRBJ1-5,NA,NA,CASKLGGDNQPQHF,TGTGCCAGTAAACTGGGAGGTGACAATCAGCCCCAGCATTTT
TRBV4-3,TRBJ2-7,TRBD2,NA,CASSQGGTSGTSSYEQYF,TGCGCCAGCAGCCAAGGAGGAACTAGCGGGACTAGCTCCTACGAGCAGTACTTC
TRBV27,TRBJ2-7,TRBD2,NA,CASSLYGGSSYEQYF,TGTGCCAGCAGTTTATACGGCGGGAGCTCCTACGAGCAGTACTTC
TRBV5-1,TRBJ2-7,NA,NA,CASRPTPGVSYEQYF,TGCGCCAGCAGACCAACCCCCGGGGTCTCCTACGAGCAGTACTTC
TRBV9,TRBJ2-3,NA,NA,CASSVSGSATDTQYF,TGTGCCAGCAGCGTTAGCGGTTCGGCCACAGATACGCAGTATTTT
TRBV9,TRBJ1-6,NA,NA,CASSTQGVNSPLHF,TGTGCCAGCAGCACACAGGGAGTTAATTCACCCCTCCACTTT
TRBV19,TRBJ2-1,NA,NA,CASSMGRLPYNEQFF,TGTGCCAGTAGTATGGGCCGGCTGCCCTACAATGAGCAGTTCTTC
TRBV13,TRBJ1-1,NA,NA,CASSLRGGTEAFF,TGTGCCAGCAGCCTTAGAGGTGGCACTGAAGCTTTCTTT